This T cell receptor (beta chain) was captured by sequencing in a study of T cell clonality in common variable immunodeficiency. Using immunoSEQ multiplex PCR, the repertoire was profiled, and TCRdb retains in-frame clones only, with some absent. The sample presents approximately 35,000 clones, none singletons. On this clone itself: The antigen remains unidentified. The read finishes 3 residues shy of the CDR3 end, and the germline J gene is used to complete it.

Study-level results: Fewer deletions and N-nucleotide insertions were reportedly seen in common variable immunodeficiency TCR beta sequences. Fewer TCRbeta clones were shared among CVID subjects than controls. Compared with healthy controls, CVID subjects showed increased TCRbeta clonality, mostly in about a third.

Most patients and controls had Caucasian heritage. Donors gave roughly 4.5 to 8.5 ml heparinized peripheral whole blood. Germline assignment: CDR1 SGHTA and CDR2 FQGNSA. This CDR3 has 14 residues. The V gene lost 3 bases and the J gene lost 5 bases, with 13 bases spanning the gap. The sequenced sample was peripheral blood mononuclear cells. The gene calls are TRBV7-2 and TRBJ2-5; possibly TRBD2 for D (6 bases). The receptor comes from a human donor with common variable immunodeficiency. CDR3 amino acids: CASSFSGGAETQYF. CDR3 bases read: TGTGCCAGCAGCTTTAGCGGCGGAGCCGAGACC.